This is a list of T cell receptor beta chains from one sample in a study of blood T cell repertoires in COVID-19. Clones were read by immunoSEQ multiplex PCR, and TCRdb kept only the in-frame ones, dropping some. Altogether under 90,000 clones are present, approximately 80% being singletons, with the ten largest covering around 41%. Sequenced: peripheral blood. The source is a man of 80 years or more with acute or convalescent COVID-19. Each CDR3 is given with its conserved first and last residue. D genes are given only for firm matches. The size of a clone is reported for some rows only, either as once, few or many, or as a class for expanded clones.

TRBJ1-5 | TRBV19 | . | TRBD1 | CASRLQGDSNQPQHF | TGTGCCAGTAGGCTACAGGGGGATAGCAATCAGCCCCAGCATTTT
TRBJ1-2 | TRBV20-1 | . | . | CSALGEEGYTF | TGCAGTGCGTTAGGGGAGGAGGGCTACACCTTC
TRBJ2-1 | TRBV27 | . | . | CASSFRTPQRHTGYNEQFF | TGTGCCAGCAGTTTCCGAACCCCCCAGCGGCATACCGGATACAATGAGCAGTTCTTC
TRBJ2-5 | TRBV6-6 | . | . | CASSYFSSERTQYF | TGTGCCAGCAGTTACTTCTCTAGCGAGCGGACCCAGTACTTC
TRBJ1-4 | TRBV2 | . | . | CARRVSGNEKLFF | TGTGCCAGACGGGTCTCCGGGAATGAAAAACTGTTTTTT
TRBJ2-3 | TRBV18 | . | TRBD1 | CASSPRQGPDTQYF | TGTGCCAGCTCACCTAGACAGGGTCCAGATACGCAGTATTTT
TRBJ2-1 | TRBV24-1 | . | . | CATSDPNYNEQFF | TGTGCCACCAGTGATCCTAACTACAATGAGCAGTTCTTC
TRBJ2-2 | TRBV19 | . | . | CASIQRNTGELFF | TGTGCCAGTATCCAGCGGAACACCGGGGAGCTGTTTTTT
TRBJ2-4 | TRBV5-4 | . | . | CASSTRDGTKNIQYF | TGTGCCAGCAGCACCAGGGATGGGACCAAAAACATTCAGTACTTC
TRBJ1-5 | TRBV7-2 | . | . | CASSLAPDSSNQPQHF | TGTGCCAGCAGCTTAGCCCCGGACAGTAGCAATCAGCCCCAGCATTTT
TRBJ2-2 | TRBV9 | . | . | CASSVGTGGSTGELFF | TGTGCCAGCAGCGTAGGGACAGGAGGGAGCACCGGGGAGCTGTTTTTT
TRBJ2-6 | TRBV19 | few | . | CASSITRGSTGANVLTF | TGTGCCAGTAGTATTACCCGGGGGAGCACTGGGGCCAACGTCCTGACTTTC
TRBJ1-4 | TRBV9 | . | TRBD1 | CASSTSGGADEKLFF | TGTGCCAGCAGCACCTCAGGGGGCGCGGATGAAAAACTGTTTTTT
TRBJ2-3 | TRBV28 | once | TRBD2 | CASSPAQAAGGYTDTQYF | TGTGCCAGCAGTCCCGCACAGGCAGCGGGGGGGTACACAGATACGCAGTATTTT
TRBJ2-1 | TRBV6-2/TRBV6-3 | . | . | CASSGVSYNEQFF | TGTGCCAGCAGTGGAGTATCCTACAATGAGCAGTTCTTC
TRBJ1-2 | TRBV14 | . | . | CASSLTTVNYGYTF | TGTGCCAGCAGCCTGACAACTGTCAACTATGGCTACACCTTC
TRBJ2-3 | TRBV19 | . | TRBD2 | CASSIVLASPTDTQYF | TGTGCCAGTAGTATAGTACTAGCGTCCCCCACAGATACGCAGTATTTT
TRBJ1-1 | TRBV9 | . | . | CASSVGSGNTEAFF | TGTGCCAGCAGCGTAGGGTCAGGAAACACTGAAGCTTTCTTT
TRBJ1-1 | TRBV5-4 | . | TRBD1 | CASSRGQGGVGATEAFF | TGTGCCAGCAGCAGAGGACAGGGGGGCGTGGGGGCTACTGAAGCTTTCTTT
TRBJ2-5 | TRBV3-1/TRBV3-2 | . | TRBD2 | CASSQDSRASGQETQYF | TGTGCCAGCAGCCAAGATTCTAGGGCTAGCGGGCAAGAGACCCAGTACTTC
TRBJ1-5 | TRBV28 | . | TRBD1 | CASSERRRDRVAYQPQHF | TGTGCCAGCAGTGAACGCCGACGGGACAGGGTCGCGTATCAGCCCCAGCATTTT
TRBJ2-2 | TRBV7-2 | . | TRBD1 | CASSLVQGHTGELFF | TGTGCCAGCAGCTTAGTACAGGGGCACACCGGGGAGCTGTTTTTT
TRBJ1-5 | TRBV6-6 | . | . | CASSQQGANSNQPQHF | TGTGCCAGCAGTCAACAGGGAGCGAATAGCAATCAGCCCCAGCATTTT
TRBJ1-6 | TRBV4-1 | . | . | CASSQKEGTNSPLHF | TGCGCCAGCAGCCAAAAAGAGGGAACAAATTCACCCCTCCACTTT
TRBJ2-7 | TRBV4-3 | . | . | CASSQVGQGIYEQYF | TGCGCCAGCAGCCAGGTGGGGCAGGGAATCTACGAGCAGTACTTC
TRBJ2-1 | TRBV7-2 | few | TRBD1 | CASSYRDRDNEQFF | TGTGCCAGCAGCTACCGGGACAGAGACAATGAGCAGTTCTTC
TRBJ1-3 | TRBV6-2/TRBV6-3 | . | . | CASSPRAISGNTIYF | TGTGCCAGCAGTCCCAGGGCCATCTCTGGAAACACCATATATTTT
TRBJ2-2 | TRBV27 | . | TRBD2 | CASSLPAGGPGGELFF | TGTGCCAGCAGTCTCCCGGCGGGAGGGCCAGGCGGGGAGCTGTTTTTT
TRBJ1-1 | TRBV27 | once | . | CASSLTPGNTEAFF | TGTGCCAGCAGTTTGACACCAGGTAACACTGAAGCTTTCTTT
TRBJ1-2 | TRBV12-3/TRBV12-4 | . | . | CASSLSNYGYTF | TGTGCCAGCAGTCTAAGTAACTATGGCTACACCTTC
TRBJ2-7 | TRBV28 | . | TRBD2 | CASSLTGGVYEQYF | TGTGCCAGCAGTTTAACCGGGGGGGTCTACGAGCAGTACTTC
TRBJ1-2 | TRBV13 | . | . | CASSSDQGLKNYGYTF | TGTGCCAGCAGCTCAGATCAGGGGTTAAAGAACTATGGCTACACCTTC
TRBJ1-6 | TRBV7-2 | . | . | CASSWGGGSNSPLHF | TGTGCCAGCAGCTGGGGGGGAGGGTCTAATTCACCCCTCCACTTT
TRBJ1-1 | TRBV11-2 | . | TRBD1 | CASRSTGMGSKAFF | TGTGCCAGCAGGTCGACAGGGATGGGCTCAAAAGCTTTCTTT
TRBJ1-6 | TRBV5-6 | . | TRBD1 | CASSLATAGTGADSPLHF | TGTGCCAGCAGCTTGGCCACTGCCGGGACAGGGGCAGATTCACCCCTCCACTTT
TRBJ2-1 | TRBV3-1/TRBV3-2 | . | TRBD1 | CASSLDRASYNEQFF | TGTGCCAGCAGCCTTGACAGGGCCTCCTACAATGAGCAGTTCTTC
TRBJ1-1 | TRBV19 | . | . | CASSITDTSGTEAFF | TGTGCCAGTAGTATCACGGACACCTCGGGTACTGAAGCTTTCTTT
TRBJ1-6 | TRBV3-1/TRBV3-2 | . | TRBD1 | CASSPGQYNSPLHF | TGTGCCAGCAGCCCGGGACAGTATAATTCACCCCTCCACTTT
TRBJ1-6 | TRBV7-8 | . | . | CASSRDSWNSPLHF | TGTGCCAGCAGCCGGGACTCCTGGAATTCACCCCTCCACTTT
TRBJ1-5 | TRBV7-8 | once | TRBD1 | CASSLLGTAQHF | TGTGCCAGCAGCTTATTGGGGACAGCCCAGCATTTT
TRBJ2-3 | TRBV4-3 | . | TRBD2 | CASSQGPSGLAGDQNTQYF | TGCGCCAGCAGCCAAGGGCCTTCGGGACTAGCGGGAGATCAAAATACGCAGTATTTT
TRBJ2-7 | TRBV6-2/TRBV6-3 | . | . | CASSYGQLEQYF | TGTGCCAGCAGTTACGGACAGCTCGAGCAGTACTTC
TRBJ2-2 | TRBV4-1 | . | TRBD1 | CASSPRQGDGGELFF | TGCGCCAGCAGCCCTAGACAGGGGGACGGCGGGGAGCTGTTTTTT
TRBJ1-5 | TRBV9 | once | . | CASSVDAGSNQPQHF | TGTGCCAGCAGCGTAGACGCAGGGAGCAATCAGCCCCAGCATTTT
TRBJ2-2 | TRBV4-3 | . | TRBD2 | CASSQWTSGANTGELFF | TGCGCCAGCAGCCAATGGACTAGCGGGGCGAACACCGGGGAGCTGTTTTTT
TRBJ2-2 | TRBV5-1 | . | . | CASSLGGPGGELFF | TGCGCCAGCAGCTTGGGTGGTCCCGGCGGGGAGCTGTTTTTT
TRBJ1-5 | TRBV2 | . | . | CASSYRETQPQHF | TGTGCCAGCAGCTACAGGGAGACTCAGCCCCAGCATTTT